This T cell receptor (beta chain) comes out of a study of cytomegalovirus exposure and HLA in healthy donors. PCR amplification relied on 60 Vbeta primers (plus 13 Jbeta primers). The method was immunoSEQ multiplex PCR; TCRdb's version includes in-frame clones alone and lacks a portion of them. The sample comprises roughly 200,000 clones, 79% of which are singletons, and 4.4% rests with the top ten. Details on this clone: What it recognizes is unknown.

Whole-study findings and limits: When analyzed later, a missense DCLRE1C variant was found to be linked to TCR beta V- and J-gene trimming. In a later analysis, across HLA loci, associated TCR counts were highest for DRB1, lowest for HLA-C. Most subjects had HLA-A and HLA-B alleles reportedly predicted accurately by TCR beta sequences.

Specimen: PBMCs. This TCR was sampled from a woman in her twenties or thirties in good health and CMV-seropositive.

CDR3: CASSQEAVARSYEQYF. Here the CDR3 DNA reads TGTGCCAGCAGCCAAGAAGCGGTAGCCCGCTCCTACGAGCAGTACTTC. The V and J genes are TRBV4-2 and TRBJ2-7; D may be TRBD2 (5 bases). Germline V gene data show CDR1 as LGHNA and CDR2 as YNFKEQ. With 0 bases removed from V and 0 bases from J, the gap between germline ends came to 12 bases. The CDR3 consists of 16 residues.